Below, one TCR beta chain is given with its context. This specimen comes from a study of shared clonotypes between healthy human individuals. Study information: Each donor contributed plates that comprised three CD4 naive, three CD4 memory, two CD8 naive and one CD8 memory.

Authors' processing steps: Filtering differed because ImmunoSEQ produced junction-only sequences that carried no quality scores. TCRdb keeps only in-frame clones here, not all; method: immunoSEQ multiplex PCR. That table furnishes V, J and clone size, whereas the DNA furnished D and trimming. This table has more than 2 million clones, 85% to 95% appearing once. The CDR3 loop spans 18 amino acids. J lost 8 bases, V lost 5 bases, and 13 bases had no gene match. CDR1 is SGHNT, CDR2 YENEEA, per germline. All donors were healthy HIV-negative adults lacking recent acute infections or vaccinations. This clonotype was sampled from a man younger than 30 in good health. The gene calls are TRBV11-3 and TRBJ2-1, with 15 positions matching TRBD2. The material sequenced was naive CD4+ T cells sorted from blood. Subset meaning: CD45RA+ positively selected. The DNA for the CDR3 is TGTGCCAGCAGCCGCGGGACTAGCGGGAGGCCGGGTTTGGATGAGCAGTTCTTC. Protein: CASSRGTSGRPGLDEQFF.